The rows below give T cell receptor beta chains drawn from one sample of a study of cytotoxic CD8 clonotypes in ibrutinib-treated CLL. Here immunoSEQ multiplex PCR was the method, and the copy in TCRdb shows in-frame clones only, minus some. The data hold hundreds of thousands of clones, with approximately 70% observed a single time. The sequences come from PBMCs, collected after 12 months of ibrutinib treatment. Source of these receptors: a human donor with chronic lymphocytic leukemia. Both conserved end residues are part of each CDR3. The order of the fields is D gene, clone size, J gene, V gene, CDR3 protein, CDR3 DNA. A D gene is named only where the DNA matches it firmly. Clone size is given for some rows only: seen once, a few or many times, or a class if the clone is expanded.

>.|.|TRBJ2-7|TRBV18
CASSPRPDAGYEQYF
TGTGCCAGCTCACCACGGCCTGACGCAGGCTACGAGCAGTACTTC
>TRBD1|.|TRBJ2-4|TRBV11-2
CASSSTGGAGAKNIQYF
TGTGCCAGCAGCTCCACAGGGGGCGCCGGAGCCAAAAACATTCAGTACTTC
>TRBD2|.|TRBJ2-5|TRBV9
CASSPPRVAGGGETQYF
TGTGCCAGCAGCCCCCCCCGGGTGGCGGGAGGAGGAGAGACCCAGTACTTC
>TRBD1|few|TRBJ1-2|TRBV19
CASRGTGDLRSNYGYTF
TGTGCCAGTAGGGGAACAGGGGACCTTCGTTCTAACTATGGCTACACCTTC
>TRBD1|.|TRBJ1-4|TRBV2
CASRPGTGSWKSNEKLFF
TGTGCCAGCAGACCTGGGACAGGGTCGTGGAAGTCTAATGAAAAACTGTTTTTT
>.|.|TRBJ1-1|TRBV18
CASSPNPRNTEAFF
TGTGCCAGCTCACCCAACCCCAGAAACACTGAAGCTTTCTTT
>TRBD1|few|TRBJ1-2|TRBV6-5
CASRSLGQGLGGYTF
TGTGCCAGCAGGTCGCTTGGACAGGGGCTCGGCGGCTACACCTTC
>.|.|TRBJ2-7|TRBV12-5
CTTGAPTYEQYF
TGTACCACGGGGGCCCCTACCTACGAGCAGTACTTC
>TRBD1|.|TRBJ1-2|TRBV6-5
CASSLGTGNYGYTF
TGTGCCAGCAGCCTCGGGACAGGGAACTATGGCTACACCTTC
>.|.|TRBJ1-2|TRBV29-1
CSVFQADYGYTF
TGCAGCGTTTTCCAGGCAGACTATGGCTACACCTTC
>TRBD1|.|TRBJ1-2|TRBV30
CAWDRGFLDYGYTF
TGTGCCTGGGACAGGGGGTTTTTGGACTATGGCTACACCTTC
>.|.|TRBJ1-5|TRBV5-1
CASSLTGANQPQHF
TGCGCCAGCAGCTTGACAGGTGCCAATCAGCCCCAGCATTTT
>TRBD1|.|TRBJ1-2|TRBV2
CASNRDRGNLNNYGYTF
TGTGCCAGCAACAGGGACAGGGGGAACCTCAATAACTATGGCTACACCTTC
>.|.|TRBJ2-3|TRBV30
CAWRDKGRTDTQYF
TGTGCCTGGAGGGATAAGGGTCGAACAGATACGCAGTATTTT
>TRBD1|.|TRBJ2-7|TRBV5-1
CASSSDRGQTYEQYF
TGCGCCAGCAGCTCCGACAGGGGGCAGACCTACGAGCAGTACTTC
>TRBD1|once|TRBJ2-7|TRBV15
CATSRTGSYEQYF
TGTGCCACCAGCAGGACAGGGTCCTACGAGCAGTACTTC
>TRBD1|.|TRBJ1-1|TRBV7-6
CAIRDRATEAFF
TGTGCCATCCGGGACAGGGCCACCGAAGCTTTCTTT
>TRBD2|.|TRBJ2-7|TRBV18
CASSPPGLAGGDEQYF
TGTGCCAGCTCACCACCCGGGCTAGCGGGAGGAGACGAGCAGTACTTC
>TRBD2|.|TRBJ2-1|TRBV7-7
CASGRLASSYNEQFF
TGTGCTAGCGGCCGACTAGCTAGCTCCTACAATGAGCAGTTCTTC
>.|few|TRBJ2-1|TRBV7-3
CASSLGHRNEQFF
TGTGCCAGCAGCTTAGGGCATCGCAATGAGCAGTTCTTC